This passage covers 22 T cell receptor beta chains from one sample sequenced in a study of human T cells and chemical hapten exposure. Using its own MiXCR run on the RACE reads, TCRdb lists one record per CDR3 protein. There are more than 85,000 distinct CDR3 sequences in the sample; 9.2% occur only once, and over 3% lies in the top ten. Time point meaning: patch test 2, 6 weeks after DPC sensitization. The treatment is: therapeutic diphenylcyclopropenone sensitization with weekly scalp DPC. The sequences come from whole blood, collected in connection with sensitization to the hapten diphenylcyclopropenone (DPC). All receptors come from a woman in her thirties or forties with alopecia areata. Some clones in this sample may be carry-over from other donors' samples.

The genes are TRBV29-1 and TRBJ2-7; perhaps TRBD1 as D (5 bases). Trimming removed 4 bases at V and 6 bases at J, with 19 bases between. The CDR3 extends over 14 amino acids. CDR1 is SQVTM and CDR2 is ANQGSEA in the germline V gene. The CDR3 here is CSVGHRTRLGEQYF. CDR3 in DNA: TGCAGCGTTGGGCACAGGACACGCCTCGGCGAGCAGTACTTC.

J is TRBJ1-1 and V is TRBV12-3 or TRBV12-4; D remains ambiguous. This CDR3 has 14 amino acids. V was trimmed by 2 bases and J by 3 bases, leaving 10 bases between them. The CDR3 spells CASSLSGVDTEAFF. CDR3 in DNA: TGTGCCAGCAGTTTAAGTGGTGTGGACACTGAAGCTTTCTTT.

This clonotype has ten or more counts. The chain carries TRBV7-8 and TRBJ1-5, with TRBD1 identical over 9 bases. CDR3 length: 15 residues. The V gene end was trimmed by 1 base and the J gene end by 6 bases; junction bases not matched to a gene: 4. Germline CDR1 reads SGHVS; CDR2 reads FQNEAQ. CDR3 in amino acids: CASSLGTGAGQPQHF. CDR3 nucleotide sequence: TGTGCCAGCAGCTTAGGGACAGGGGCAGGTCAGCCCCAGCATTTT.

This chain uses TRBV6-1 with TRBJ2-7; no clear D. Trimming pared 1 base from V and 2 bases from J, leaving 9 bases between. CDR1 MNHNS and CDR2 SASEGT come from the germline V gene. The length of the CDR3 is 14 residues. CDR3 in amino acids: CASSEGGGPYEQYF. The CDR3 DNA is TGTGCCAGCAGTGAAGGAGGTGGACCCTACGAGCAGTACTTC.

This clonotype was detected a few times. This chain links TRBV20-1 with TRBJ2-7, with 10 bases aligning to TRBD2. V trimming: 0 bases; J trimming: 0 bases; junction bases outside the gene matches: 5. Per the germline V gene, CDR1 is DFQATT and CDR2 is SNEGSKA (reference sequence). The CDR3 spans 16 residues. The CDR3 loop is CSAREGSGGFSYEQYF. The CDR3 DNA reads TGCAGTGCTAGAGAAGGTAGCGGGGGGTTCTCCTACGAGCAGTACTTC.

This clonotype was counted only a few times. The chain links TRBV12-3 or TRBV12-4 to TRBJ1-2, with D unclear. The CDR3 loop spans 11 amino acids. V was pared by 1 base and J by 7 bases, with 4 bases between. CDR3 in DNA: TGTGCCAGCAGTTTAGGGTCTGGCTACACCTTC. Amino acid sequence: CASSLGSGYTF.

The rearrangement links TRBV15 to TRBJ2-2, with 14 bases identical to TRBD2. The CDR3 covers 19 residues. The V and J ends lost 5 bases and 0 bases, in that order; junction bases with no gene match: 8. The germline V gene has CDR1 LNHNV and CDR2 YYDKDF (reference sequence). For the CDR3, the DNA is TGTGCCACCAGCTATCCTGGACTAGCGGGGGGCTCGAACACCGGGGAGCTGTTTTTT. Translated: CATSYPGLAGGSNTGELFF.

Ten or more counts support this clonotype. This rearrangement joins TRBV28 to TRBJ2-3, with D unresolved. Germline V gene lookup returns CDR1 MDHEN and CDR2 SYDVKM. This CDR3 has 15 amino acids. Trimming left V 4 bases short and J 1 base short, with 12 bases between. The CDR3 DNA follows: TGTGCCAGCAGTTCCCCTGAAGGTCGCACAGATACGCAGTATTTT. Its protein is CASSSPEGRTDTQYF.

There are a few counts of this clonotype. The chain links TRBV30 to TRBJ2-1; D is undetermined. The CDR3 extends over 10 amino acids. V was cut by 5 bases and J by 10 bases, with 9 bases left in between. CDR1 and CDR2 from the germline V gene are GTSNPN and SVGIG (reference sequence). The CDR3 region has the DNA TGTGCCTGGGGTAGAATCGAGCAGTTCTTC. It translates to CAWGRIEQFF.

This clonotype was picked up a small number of times. This chain links TRBV7-2 with TRBJ2-2, with D perhaps being TRBD1 or TRBD2 (5 bases each). V was trimmed by 1 base and J by 0 bases, leaving 9 bases between them. Germline CDR1 SGHTA, CDR2 FQGNSA. This CDR3 is 16 amino acids long. CDR3 DNA sequence: TGTGCCAGCAGCTTAGTTGGGGGAACGAACACCGGGGAGCTGTTTTTT. This translates into CASSLVGGTNTGELFF.

This clonotype was recorded at least ten times. This rearrangement joins TRBV27 to TRBJ1-5; 7 bases agree with TRBD1. CDR3 size: 18 residues. CDR1 and CDR2 (germline): MNHEY, SMNVEV (reference sequence). V lost 5 bases, J lost 0 bases, and 13 bases stayed unmatched. Here the CDR3 DNA reads TGTGCCAGCAGTCCCCTCTACCATCGGACAGGTAGCAATCAGCCCCAGCATTTT. Translated, it gives CASSPLYHRTGSNQPQHF.

The chain links TRBV20-1 to TRBJ1-1; 10 bases agree with TRBD1. This CDR3 spans 14 amino acids. CDR1 and CDR2 (germline): DFQATT, SNEGSKA (reference sequence). J gave up 7 bases and V 5 bases, and 10 bases lay outside the gene matches. This CDR3 is CSADRGRQGSEAFF. The CDR3 DNA reads as TGCAGTGCTGACAGGGGGCGCCAAGGAAGTGAAGCTTTCTTT.

This clonotype was seen at least ten times. This chain joins TRBV10-3 and TRBJ2-3; 7 bases line up with TRBD1. This CDR3 has 14 amino acids. From germline, CDR1 is ENHRY and CDR2 SYGVKD. V shed 11 bases, J shed 2 bases, and the junction held 10 bases outside the gene matches. The CDR3 loop reads CASHTGAPTDTQYF. The DNA for the CDR3 is TGTGCCTCACATACAGGGGCCCCCACAGATACGCAGTATTTT.

This clonotype was seen many times. The rearrangement joins TRBV29-1 to TRBJ1-2; 8 nucleotides match TRBD1. The CDR3 is made up of 12 amino acids. Germline lookup yields CDR1 SQVTM and CDR2 ANQGSEA. After removal of 6 bases from V and 4 bases from J, the junction contained 4 bases not matched to a gene. The CDR3 DNA follows: TGCAGCGTGGCAACAGGGGGCTATGGCTACACCTTC. It yields the protein CSVATGGYGYTF.

This clonotype was detected only a few times. V is TRBV12-3 or TRBV12-4 and J is TRBJ2-1, with TRBD2 identical over 9 bases. The CDR3 spans 17 residues. Trimming removed 0 bases from V and 0 bases from J; junction bases left unmatched: 3. CDR3 DNA sequence: TGTGCCAGCAGTTTAGCTAGCGGGGGAGGCTCCTACAATGAGCAGTTCTTC. Encoded protein: CASSLASGGGSYNEQFF.

This clonotype was detected ten times or more. The chain uses TRBV30 and TRBJ1-4; D not resolved. V shed 0 bases and J shed 8 bases, with 7 bases lying between them. The CDR3 totals 12 residues. Germline V lookup: CDR1 GTSNPN, CDR2 SVGIG (reference sequence). This CDR3 reads CAWSVPGEKLFF. The CDR3 DNA is TGTGCCTGGAGTGTACCGGGGGAAAAACTGTTTTTT.

The chain has TRBV6-1 and TRBJ2-7; no clear D. Germline V gene data show CDR1 as MNHNS and CDR2 as SASEGT. V lost 6 bases to trimming and J lost 1 base, with 7 bases between them. This CDR3 has 12 residues. The CDR3 DNA reads TGTGCCAGCAGCCGCCGTTCCTACGAGCAGTACTTC. It yields the protein CASSRRSYEQYF.

The chain employs TRBV12-3 or TRBV12-4 and TRBJ1-5; a possible D gene is TRBD1 (6 bases). V shed 5 bases and J shed 2 bases, with 10 bases lying between them. The CDR3 consists of 14 residues. The CDR3 here is CASSGTPGNQPQHF. The CDR3 coding sequence is TGTGCCAGCAGTGGGACACCGGGCAATCAGCCCCAGCATTTT.

CDR3: CASSQEKGTSGSNGAQYF. In DNA, the CDR3 is TGCGCCAGCAGCCAAGAGAAGGGTACTAGCGGGTCCAACGGGGCCCAGTACTTC. The V and J genes are TRBV4-1 and TRBJ2-5, with 9 positions matching TRBD2. V shed 0 bases, J shed 9 bases, and the junction held 17 bases outside the gene matches. Germline-derived CDR1 and CDR2 are MGHRA and YSYEKL. The CDR3 spans 18 residues.

The genes are TRBV24-1 and TRBJ1-2; D unclear. This CDR3 is built from 14 residues. Germline assignment: CDR1 KGHDR and CDR2 SFDVKD. Trimming removed 3 bases at V and 4 bases at J, with 11 bases between. The DNA of the CDR3 is TGTGCCACCAGTGATACCCACGGGGTCTATGGCTACACCTTC. It codes for CATSDTHGVYGYTF.

The chain has TRBV7-2 and TRBJ1-5; 7 bases match TRBD1. This CDR3 comprises 16 residues. CDR1 and CDR2 from the germline V gene are SGHTA and FQGNSA. The V and J ends lost 5 bases and 4 bases, in that order; junction bases with no gene match: 11. The CDR3 reads CASSLRTGRVNQPQHF. Here the CDR3 DNA reads TGTGCCAGCAGCCTCCGGACAGGAAGGGTTAATCAGCCCCAGCATTTT.

This clonotype was observed a handful of times. J is TRBJ2-7 and V is TRBV29-1; D uncertain. The CDR3 has 14 residues. CDR1 and CDR2 (germline): SQVTM, ANQGSEA. V lost 5 bases to trimming and J lost 2 bases, with 16 bases between them. The CDR3 loop is CSVMYPPPPYEQYF. DNA of the CDR3: TGCAGCGTTATGTATCCTCCTCCCCCCTACGAGCAGTACTTC.